This TCR beta chain came from a study of T cells expressing NK-cell markers. TCRdb reprocessed the 5' RACE reads, keeping one entry per CDR3 protein, no DNA. The sample includes 550,000 to 600,000 distinct CDR3 sequences. The specimen sequenced was blood T cells: a sorted CD56 or NKG2C T cell subset, CD4+ or CD8+ T cells, or bulk PBMC T cells (not recorded which). This TCR came from a man aged 18 to 30 in good health.

The CDR3 sequence is CASSHTSGRITYNEQFF. The genes are TRBV11-2 and TRBJ2-1; TCRdb's assignment of TRBD2 cannot be checked, as there is no DNA. The CDR3 loop spans 17 amino acids. Germline CDR1 SGHAT, CDR2 FQNNGV.